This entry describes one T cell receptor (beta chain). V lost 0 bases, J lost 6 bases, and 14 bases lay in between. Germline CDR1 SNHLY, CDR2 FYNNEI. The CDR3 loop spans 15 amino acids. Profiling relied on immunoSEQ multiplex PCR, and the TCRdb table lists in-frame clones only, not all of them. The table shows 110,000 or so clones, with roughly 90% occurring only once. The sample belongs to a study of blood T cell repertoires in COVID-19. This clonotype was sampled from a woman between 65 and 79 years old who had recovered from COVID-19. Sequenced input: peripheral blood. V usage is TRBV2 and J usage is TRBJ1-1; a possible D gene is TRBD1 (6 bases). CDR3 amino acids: CASSEARGGTAEAFF. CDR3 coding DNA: TGTGCCAGCAGTGAAGCGAGGGGGGGTACCGCTGAAGCTTTCTTT.